The rows below give T cell receptor beta chains drawn from one sample of a study of cytomegalovirus exposure and HLA in healthy donors. Some clones are missing from TCRdb's copy, which holds only in-frame ones; the method was immunoSEQ multiplex PCR. The sample yields about 210,000 clones, roughly four fifths seen once. The sample was PBMCs. The receptor set was obtained from a woman aged 50 to 60 in good health and CMV-seropositive. The CDR3 runs from the conserved cysteine through the conserved F or W. Fields, in order: V gene, clone size, D gene, J gene, CDR3 DNA, CDR3 protein. D genes are given only for firm matches. Some rows mark clone size as missing; the rest say once, few, many or name a class of expanded clone.

TRBV6-1,-,TRBD1,TRBJ1-1,TGTGCCAGCAGTGATAGGGCAGGGGGATTTGAAGCTTTCTTT,CASSDRAGGFEAFF
TRBV7-2,-,-,TRBJ2-1,TGTGCCAGCAGCTTAGCACTTCCAGGTGATGAGCAGTTCTTC,CASSLALPGDEQFF
TRBV28,few,-,TRBJ1-5,TGTGCCAGCAGGACCGAGGTGAAGCCCCAGCATTTT,CASRTEVKPQHF
TRBV5-4,-,TRBD1,TRBJ1-2,TGTGCCAGCAGCTTGGGACAGGGGAGGGTGGTATTTGGCTACACCTTC,CASSLGQGRVVFGYTF
TRBV4-2,-,TRBD2,TRBJ2-5,TGTGCCAGCAGCCAAGTCACTAGCGGTCAAGAGACCCAGTACTTC,CASSQVTSGQETQYF
TRBV28,few,-,TRBJ1-1,TGTGCCAGCAACATAATGGTAGGGGGAAACACTGAAGCTTTCTTT,CASNIMVGGNTEAFF
TRBV6-1,few,-,TRBJ2-7,TGTGCCAGCCGCACGGACTACTCCTACGAGCAGTACTTC,CASRTDYSYEQYF
TRBV5-1,-,-,TRBJ1-1,TGCGCCAGCAGCTTGCTGGTGGAGGGTGAAGCTTTCTTT,CASSLLVEGEAFF
TRBV4-3,-,-,TRBJ2-2,TGCGCCAGCAGCCAAGAATTGAGAGGGAACACCGGGGAGCTGTTTTTT,CASSQELRGNTGELFF
TRBV5-1,-,-,TRBJ1-2,TGCGCCAGCAGTTTACAGGGTTCTAGTGGCTACACCTTC,CASSLQGSSGYTF